The rows below give T cell receptor beta chains drawn from one sample of a study of cytomegalovirus exposure and HLA in healthy donors. The protocol was immunoSEQ multiplex PCR, while the TCRdb copy is restricted to in-frame clones and leaves out a portion. Here the sample spans roughly 63,000 clones, 60% to 80% being singletons. What was sequenced was PBMCs. The receptors originated from a middle-aged woman in good health and CMV-seropositive. Each CDR3 is given with its conserved first and last residue. The order of the fields is D gene, J gene, V gene, clone size, CDR3 protein, CDR3 DNA. A D gene is named only where the DNA matches it firmly. Not all rows give a size; the values are once, few, many and, for expanded clones, a class.

>.|TRBJ2-1|TRBV18|.
CASSPTDGYNEQFF
TGTGCCAGCTCCCCGACAGACGGCTACAATGAGCAGTTCTTC
>.|TRBJ1-2|TRBV2|.
CASSEKGSYGYTF
TGTGCCAGCAGTGAGAAGGGGTCCTATGGCTACACCTTC
>TRBD1|TRBJ2-7|TRBV19|.
CASSILPSRDRNIYEQYF
TGTGCCAGTAGTATCCTCCCCTCCCGGGACAGGAATATCTACGAGCAGTACTTC
>TRBD1|TRBJ1-4|TRBV7-8|.
CASSGGTGGVLGTNEKLFF
TGTGCCAGCAGCGGAGGGACAGGGGGCGTGTTGGGGACTAATGAAAAACTGTTTTTT
>.|TRBJ2-1|TRBV7-3|few
CASSLLGGGGPMNEQFF
TGTGCCAGCAGCCTTTTAGGGGGAGGGGGGCCAATGAATGAGCAGTTCTTC
>TRBD1|TRBJ1-4|TRBV11-2|.
CASSPDRENNEKLFF
TGTGCCAGCAGCCCGGACAGGGAGAATAATGAAAAACTGTTTTTT
>.|TRBJ2-7|TRBV5-8|.
CASSLWGRVYEQYF
TGTGCCAGCAGCTTGTGGGGCAGGGTCTACGAGCAGTACTTC
>TRBD1|TRBJ1-1|TRBV25-1|.
CASSAGGTEAFF
TGTGCCAGCAGTGCAGGGGGAACTGAAGCTTTCTTT
>.|TRBJ2-1|TRBV12-5|.
CASGLVLFGRGKAYNEQFF
TGTGCTAGTGGTTTGGTACTCTTCGGCAGGGGAAAGGCCTACAATGAGCAGTTCTTC
>.|TRBJ2-7|TRBV13|.
CASRQGHSYEQYF
TGTGCCAGCAGACAGGGCCACTCCTACGAGCAGTACTTC
>.|TRBJ1-1|TRBV7-9|.
CSSSFVNTEAFF
TGTTCCAGCAGCTTCGTGAACACTGAAGCTTTCTTT
>TRBD1|TRBJ2-3|TRBV27|.
CASSFRHHRGYTDTQYF
TGTGCCAGCAGTTTCCGACACCACAGGGGTTACACAGATACGCAGTATTTT
>.|TRBJ2-1|TRBV27|.
CASSLSQYNEQFF
TGTGCCAGCAGTTTATCCCAGTACAATGAGCAGTTCTTC
>.|TRBJ2-7|TRBV9|.
CASSPWDTGPYEQYF
TGTGCCAGCAGCCCGTGGGACACCGGCCCCTACGAGCAGTACTTC
>.|TRBJ1-5|TRBV2|.
CGGSRGISNQPQHF
TGTGGCGGATCAAGGGGTATTAGTAATCAGCCCCAGCATTTT
>.|TRBJ2-1|TRBV5-4|.
CASSSPDSPNEQFF
TGTGCCAGCAGCTCCCCGGACTCGCCGAATGAGCAGTTCTTC
>TRBD1|TRBJ2-3|TRBV10-1|.
CASSGQGGTDTQYF
TGCGCCAGCAGTGGACAGGGAGGCACAGATACGCAGTATTTT
>.|TRBJ2-7|TRBV28|.
CASSLGRRLGQYF
TGTGCCAGCAGTTTAGGTAGGAGGCTAGGGCAGTACTTC
>TRBD1|TRBJ1-2|TRBV18|.
CASSPEGQGSGYTF
TGTGCCAGCTCACCAGAGGGACAGGGAAGTGGCTACACCTTC
>TRBD1|TRBJ1-3|TRBV5-1|.
CASSNRGMTQNTIYF
TGCGCCAGCAGCAACAGGGGGATGACACAAAACACCATATATTTT
>TRBD1|TRBJ2-7|TRBV18|.
CASSLRQGDEQYF
TGTGCCAGCTCACTACGACAGGGCGACGAGCAGTACTTC
>TRBD1|TRBJ1-1|TRBV29-1|.
CSANWGGQGRGEAFF
TGCAGCGCAAACTGGGGGGGACAGGGCAGAGGGGAAGCTTTCTTT
>TRBD2|TRBJ2-5|TRBV5-4|few
CASSLIGASGETQYF
TGTGCCAGCAGCTTGATAGGGGCTAGCGGAGAGACCCAGTACTTC
>.|TRBJ1-6|TRBV6-5|.
CASSYSRSGSPLHF
TGTGCCAGCAGTTACTCTCGGTCGGGGTCACCCCTCCACTTT
>.|TRBJ1-6|TRBV27|once
CASSLGQVNSPLHF
TGTGCCAGCAGTTTGGGACAAGTAAATTCACCCCTCCACTTT
>TRBD1|TRBJ2-3|TRBV29-1|.
CSALQGAETDTQYF
TGCAGCGCCCTACAGGGGGCAGAAACAGATACGCAGTATTTT
>TRBD1|TRBJ1-6|TRBV5-1|few
CASSPRGPNSPLHF
TGCGCCAGCAGCCCCAGGGGGCCCAATTCACCCCTCCACTTT
>.|TRBJ2-1|TRBV21-1|.
CASSFPRVREAEQFF
TGTGCCAGCAGCTTCCCCAGAGTTAGAGAGGCTGAGCAGTTCTTC
>TRBD1|TRBJ1-1|TRBV10-3|.
CAISRTGVAEAFF
TGTGCCATCAGTCGGACAGGGGTGGCTGAAGCTTTCTTT
>.|TRBJ2-1|TRBV10-3|.
CAISPPRAEQFF
TGTGCCATCAGTCCCCCCCGCGCTGAGCAGTTCTTC
>TRBD1|TRBJ1-1|TRBV30|.
CAWSFGTGVENTEAFF
TGTGCCTGGAGTTTCGGGACAGGGGTGGAGAACACTGAAGCTTTCTTT
>.|TRBJ1-5|TRBV7-2|.
CASSLAAAGQQPQHF
TGTGCCAGCAGCTTAGCGGCGGCAGGGCAGCAGCCCCAGCATTTT
>.|TRBJ2-2|TRBV6-5|few
CASRKAGIPGELFF
TGTGCCAGCAGGAAGGCAGGGATTCCCGGGGAGCTGTTTTTT
>.|TRBJ1-5|TRBV6-1|.
CASSEKPWAHNQPQHF
TGTGCCAGCAGTGAAAAACCCTGGGCCCACAATCAGCCCCAGCATTTT
>.|TRBJ2-7|TRBV28|.
CASRLSGVTYEQYF
TGTGCCAGCAGGCTCTCAGGTGTTACCTACGAGCAGTACTTC
>.|TRBJ1-6|TRBV12-5|.
CASGLVLGSGFTLHF
TGTGCTAGTGGTTTGGTACTCGGGTCCGGATTCACCCTCCACTTT
>TRBD2|TRBJ2-1|TRBV10-3|.
CAISPGGNGQFF
TGTGCCATCAGCCCCGGGGGGAATGGGCAGTTCTTC
>TRBD1|TRBJ2-2|TRBV6-6|once
CASRLPGQIGELFF
TGTGCCAGCAGGCTTCCGGGACAGATCGGGGAGCTGTTTTTT
>.|TRBJ1-5|TRBV27|.
CASSLKAGRGNQPQHF
TGTGCCAGCAGTTTAAAAGCGGGAAGGGGCAATCAGCCCCAGCATTTT
>.|TRBJ1-5|TRBV19|.
CASRSYRREQPQHF
TGTGCCAGTAGGTCTTACAGGCGGGAACAGCCCCAGCATTTT
>TRBD2|TRBJ2-3|TRBV7-9|.
CASSLLLAGETDTQYF
TGTGCCAGCAGCTTATTGCTAGCGGGAGAAACAGATACGCAGTATTTT
>TRBD1|TRBJ1-1|TRBV10-3|.
CAIKEGQGAVKAFF
TGTGCCATCAAAGAGGGACAGGGGGCGGTCAAAGCTTTCTTT
>.|TRBJ1-3|TRBV18|.
CASSPRQWVSGNTIYF
TGTGCCAGCTCACCACGACAGTGGGTCTCTGGAAACACCATATATTTT
>.|TRBJ2-1|TRBV7-8|.
CASSLVRGTDEQFF
TGTGCCAGCAGCTTAGTGCGGGGAACGGATGAGCAGTTCTTC
>.|TRBJ2-7|TRBV7-9|.
CASSLLADEQYF
TGTGCCAGCAGCTTACTAGCTGACGAGCAGTACTTC
>TRBD2|TRBJ2-1|TRBV4-3|few
CASSLASGGYNEQFF
TGCGCCAGCAGCCTTGCTAGCGGGGGTTACAATGAGCAGTTCTTC
>TRBD1|TRBJ2-7|TRBV5-1|once
CASSLAGGLTYEQYF
TGCGCCAGCAGCTTGGCAGGGGGATTGACCTACGAGCAGTACTTC
>TRBD1|TRBJ1-2|TRBV29-1|.
CSVERDRGTYGYTF
TGCAGCGTTGAGCGGGACAGGGGGACCTATGGCTACACCTTC
>TRBD2|TRBJ2-3|TRBV7-2|.
CASSLEGILADLGGTQYF
TGTGCCAGCAGCTTAGAGGGTATCCTAGCGGACCTTGGGGGTACGCAGTATTTT
>.|TRBJ2-3|TRBV21-1|.
CASSKERGSTDTQYF
TGTGCCAGCAGCAAAGAGCGGGGGAGCACAGATACGCAGTATTTT
>TRBD1|TRBJ1-1|TRBV5-1|.
CASSFSGTGVTEAFF
TGCGCCAGCAGCTTTTCCGGGACAGGGGTAACTGAAGCTTTCTTT
>TRBD1|TRBJ1-6|TRBV9|once
CASSVQGVGSPLHF
TGTGCCAGCAGCGTGCAGGGGGTAGGGTCACCCCTCCACTTT
>TRBD1|TRBJ1-5|TRBV5-1|.
CASSLLPGQGQPQHF
TGCGCCAGCAGCTTGCTACCGGGACAGGGTCAGCCCCAGCATTTT
>.|TRBJ1-2|TRBV7-8|.
CASSSTTVNYGYTF
TGTGCCAGCAGCTCGACGACAGTTAACTATGGCTACACCTTC
>TRBD1|TRBJ1-4|TRBV27|few
CASSFGQANEKLFF
TGTGCCAGCAGTTTTGGACAGGCAAATGAAAAACTGTTTTTT
>TRBD1|TRBJ1-5|TRBV19|.
CASSILTGGDQPQHF
TGTGCCAGTAGTATACTGACAGGGGGTGACCAGCCCCAGCATTTT
>TRBD1|TRBJ1-6|TRBV10-3|.
CAISNRDRYSPLHF
TGTGCCATCAGCAACCGGGACAGATACTCACCCCTCCACTTT
>TRBD1|TRBJ1-2|TRBV6-5|few
CASSLIGQGGGYTF
TGTGCCAGCAGTCTCATAGGACAGGGTGGTGGCTACACCTTC
>TRBD2|TRBJ2-1|TRBV10-1|.
CASNSPPGLAGGRNEQFF
TGCGCCAGCAACTCCCCTCCCGGACTAGCGGGGGGGCGCAATGAGCAGTTCTTC